Below, one T cell receptor (beta chain) is given with its context. The CDR3 sequence is 17 residues long. The germline CDR1 and CDR2 sequences are MNHEY and SMNVEV (reference sequence). The V gene end was trimmed by 3 bases and the J gene end by 4 bases; junction bases not matched to a gene: 14. This record belongs to a study of T cell changes during pregnancy in multiple sclerosis. Clones were read by immunoSEQ multiplex PCR, and TCRdb kept only the in-frame ones, dropping some. Of under 95,000 clones listed, roughly 92% were seen once; the top ten hold about 2%. The clonotype comes from a female donor with multiple sclerosis, enrolled in a pregnancy study. The V and J genes are TRBV27 and TRBJ2-7; 8 bases align to TRBD1. The sample here was peripheral blood, taken in the second trimester of pregnancy. The CDR3 reads CASSFRPSGQGAYEQYF. CDR3 DNA: TGTGCCAGCAGTTTCCGTCCCTCAGGGCAGGGGGCTTACGAGCAGTACTTC.